A selection of T cell receptor beta chains follows, all from one sample in a study of shared clonotypes between healthy human individuals. TCRdb's table, derived via immunoSEQ multiplex PCR, lists solely in-frame clones and lacks some. The sample consists of more than 900,000 clones, about four fifths of them appearing once. Input material: memory CD4+ T cells from PBMCs. Receptors originate from a young man in good health. Some clones in this sample may be carry-over from other donors' samples. CDR3s include the opening cysteine and the closing phenylalanine or tryptophan. The order of the fields is D gene, V gene, clone size, J gene, CDR3 length, CDR3 DNA, CDR3 protein. A D gene is named only where the DNA matches it firmly. The size of a clone is reported for some rows only, either as once, few or many, or as a class for expanded clones.

.	TRBV4-2	.	TRBJ1-1	14	TGTGCCAGCAGCCGATCTGGGCGGCACACTGAAGCTTTCTTT	CASSRSGRHTEAFF
.	TRBV27	.	TRBJ2-6	19	TGTGCCAGCAGTTTATTCTGGCTGGTCGAAGGGTCTGGGGCCAACGTCCTGACTTTC	CASSLFWLVEGSGANVLTF
TRBD1	TRBV5-6	.	TRBJ1-2	13	TGTGCCAGCAGCTCGGACAGGGGGCTTAGCTACACCTTC	CASSSDRGLSYTF
.	TRBV28	.	TRBJ2-5	13	TGTGCCAGCGAGAAGGAGGGCCTGGAGACCCAGTACTTC	CASEKEGLETQYF
TRBD1	TRBV10-3	.	TRBJ2-3	14	TGTGCCATCAGTCCGGGACAGGGGACAGATACGCAGTATTTT	CAISPGQGTDTQYF
.	TRBV6-6	.	TRBJ1-1	14	TGTGCCAGCAGTGCCGAGTGGAGGAGGACTGAAGCTTTCTTT	CASSAEWRRTEAFF
.	TRBV5-1	.	TRBJ2-3	12	TGCGCCAGCAGCTTGGCGGGGGATACGCAGTATTTT	CASSLAGDTQYF
TRBD1	TRBV7-8	.	TRBJ1-5	15	TGTGCCAGCAGCTTAGGACAGGGAAGCAATCAGCCCCAGCATTTT	CASSLGQGSNQPQHF
.	TRBV15	.	TRBJ1-5	15	TGTGCCACCAGCAGAGAGGGACTTAGCAATCAGCCCCAGCATTTT	CATSREGLSNQPQHF
.	TRBV5-1	.	TRBJ1-2	14	TGCGCCAGCAGCGGGCAATTGCCCCTCGGGGGCTACACCTTC	CASSGQLPLGGYTF
.	TRBV7-2	.	TRBJ2-7	15	TGTGCCAGCAGCTTAGCCTCCGGGGCAGGCTACGAGCAGTACTTC	CASSLASGAGYEQYF
.	TRBV7-3	.	TRBJ2-1	14	TGTGCCAGCAGCTTAACAGGGAGTCTCAGTGAGCAGTTCTTC	CASSLTGSLSEQFF
TRBD2	TRBV4-1	.	TRBJ2-1	15	TGCGCCAGCAGCCAGCGGGAGAACTCTTTTAATGAGCAGTTCTTC	CASSQRENSFNEQFF
TRBD1	TRBV4-3	.	TRBJ1-2	16	TGCGCCAGCAGCCAAGAATGGGGACAGACGTCTATCGGCTACACCTTC	CASSQEWGQTSIGYTF
.	TRBV7-8	once	TRBJ1-2	14	TGTGCCAGCAGCGAGGGGGGGGCAGACTATGGCTACACCTTC	CASSEGGADYGYTF
.	TRBV28	.	TRBJ2-1	13	TGTGCCAGCATTCCCAACGCCGCGACTGAGCAGTTCTTC	CASIPNAATEQFF
TRBD2	TRBV9	many	TRBJ2-3	18	TGTGCCAGCAGCGTAGGGGGACTAGCGGGAGGCATCCCAGATACGCAGTATTTT	CASSVGGLAGGIPDTQYF
.	TRBV5-5	.	TRBJ2-7	14	TGTGCCAGCAGCTTTAATTATCAGGGCGGCGAGCAGTACTTC	CASSFNYQGGEQYF
.	TRBV5-1	.	TRBJ1-3	13	TGCGCCAGCAGCGGTTTTGACGGAAACACCATATATTTT	CASSGFDGNTIYF
TRBD2	TRBV9	.	TRBJ2-1	15	TGTGCCAGCAGCGGAGCGGGAGCGTCCTACAATGAGCAGTTCTTC	CASSGAGASYNEQFF
.	TRBV5-1	.	TRBJ2-7	12	TGCGCCAGCAGCTTGGGCATCGGAGAGCAGTACTTC	CASSLGIGEQYF
TRBD2	TRBV5-1	.	TRBJ2-2	15	TGCGCCAGCACCCTTAGCGGGGGGAACACCGGGGAGCTGTTTTTT	CASTLSGGNTGELFF
.	TRBV27	.	TRBJ2-7	14	TGTGCCAGCAGTTACCGGGACACCGACTACGAGCAGTACTTC	CASSYRDTDYEQYF
.	TRBV5-1	.	TRBJ1-4	14	TGCGCCAGCAGCCCCATGTTCGGGAATGAAAAACTGTTTTTT	CASSPMFGNEKLFF
.	TRBV4-2	.	TRBJ1-3	17	TGTGCCAGCAGCCATCCCCAGGCTAGGACCTCTGGAAACACCATATATTTT	CASSHPQARTSGNTIYF
.	TRBV27	.	TRBJ2-5	14	TGTGCCAGCAGTACGGGGACATACCAAGAGACCCAGTACTTC	CASSTGTYQETQYF
TRBD1	TRBV30	.	TRBJ1-1	15	TGTGCCTGGAGTAGAAGTCGGCAGGGGGGCACTGAAGCTTTCTTT	CAWSRSRQGGTEAFF
.	TRBV6-5	once	TRBJ2-7	15	TGTGCCAGCAGTTACGGAGGACACCTCTCCTACGAGCAGTACTTC	CASSYGGHLSYEQYF
TRBD1	TRBV5-1	once	TRBJ1-6	16	TGCGCCAGCAGCTTGGGGCCCTTTACAGGGGGATCACCCCTCCACTTT	CASSLGPFTGGSPLHF
.	TRBV30	.	TRBJ1-5	15	TGTGCCTGGAGTGAGACAGCTTGGGGCAATCAGCCCCAGCATTTT	CAWSETAWGNQPQHF
.	TRBV7-2	.	TRBJ2-7	14	TGTGCCAGCAGCTTAGGCGGCCGCTCCTACGAGCAGTACTTC	CASSLGGRSYEQYF
.	TRBV28	.	TRBJ2-7	12	TGTGCCAGCAGTCAATCCGGTTACGAGCAGTACTTC	CASSQSGYEQYF
.	TRBV28	.	TRBJ1-4	12	TGTGCCACCTCCGGGGGTGGGGTCAAACTGTTTTTT	CATSGGGVKLFF
.	TRBV11-2	few	TRBJ1-3	13	TGTGCCAGCAGCTTAACGGTCGGAAACACCATATATTTT	CASSLTVGNTIYF
TRBD1	TRBV19	.	TRBJ2-7	14	TGTGCCAGTAGAAACACAGGGGGCGGATACGAGCAGTACTTC	CASRNTGGGYEQYF
.	TRBV5-1	.	TRBJ2-6	15	TGCGCCAGCACCTTTCTTAGCTCTGGGGCCAACGTCCTGACTTTC	CASTFLSSGANVLTF
TRBD2	TRBV2	.	TRBJ2-2	15	TGTGCCGCCACCGGGACTAGCGGGAACACCGGGGAGCTGTTTTTT	CAATGTSGNTGELFF
.	TRBV7-8	.	TRBJ2-1	15	TGTGCCAGCAGCGACAGACAGGGACGGGGGAATGAGCAGTTCTTC	CASSDRQGRGNEQFF
.	TRBV9	.	TRBJ2-7	13	TGTGCCAGCAGCGTAGTGCACGGCGACGAGCAGTACTTC	CASSVVHGDEQYF
TRBD2	TRBV7-2	few	TRBJ2-5	15	TGTGCCAGCGGATTCCAAGCGGGAGGGGGGGAGACCCAGTACTTC	CASGFQAGGGETQYF
.	TRBV5-4	.	TRBJ2-5	14	TGTGCCAGCAGTCGGGGGACAGCTCAAGAGACCCAGTACTTC	CASSRGTAQETQYF